Following are 26 T cell receptor beta chains from one sample sequenced in a study of Ad26.COV2.S vaccination and SARS-CoV-2 variants. Regarding treatment: some 20 received Ad26.COV2.S at low or high dose, single or two shots; five or six received placebo; per-sample allocation not given. Samples were taken on day 63 after the first vaccine or placebo injection. Produced via immunoSEQ multiplex PCR; TCRdb's table is partial and in-frame only. Of about 680,000 clones listed, 89% are singletons. The sequencing used peripheral blood, collected in a trial of Ad26.COV2.S vaccine versus placebo. The source is a person aged 18 to 59 who received the Ad26.COV2.S COVID-19 vaccine or a placebo.

This chain joins TRBV30 and TRBJ2-7; 7 nucleotides align to TRBD2. The V gene's germline CDR1 is GTSNPN and CDR2 SVGIG (reference sequence). V shed 3 bases and J 5 bases; nucleotides not matched to a gene: 4. The CDR3 has 12 residues. The CDR3 spells CAWSLGGNEQYF. DNA for the CDR3: TGTGCCTGGAGCCTCGGGGGGAACGAGCAGTACTTC.

The rearrangement uses TRBV25-1 and TRBJ1-5, with D hard to call. Looked up from germline, CDR1 is MGHDK and CDR2 is SYGVNS. This CDR3 spans 14 amino acids. V dropped 2 bases and J dropped 4 bases, with 9 bases sitting between them. This CDR3 is CASSEPGRNQPQHF. The CDR3 nucleotides are TGTGCCAGCAGTGAACCCGGCCGGAATCAGCCCCAGCATTTT.

The V and J genes are TRBV11-3 and TRBJ1-1, with 8 bases that match TRBD1. The CDR3 is 18 residues long. After removal of 6 bases from V and 2 bases from J, the junction contained 17 bases not matched to a gene. Germline CDR1 SGHNT, CDR2 YENEEA. The CDR3 DNA reads TGTGCCAGCAGACCCGGGGGGTACAGGGGGTTGAAAAACACTGAAGCTTTCTTT. This gives the protein CASRPGGYRGLKNTEAFF.

The rearrangement uses TRBV7-9 and TRBJ1-4; D not certain. The CDR3 sequence is 13 residues long. Trimming stripped 4 bases from V and 5 bases from J, with 8 bases between. Germline loops: CDR1 SEHNR, CDR2 FQNEAQ (reference sequence). The CDR3 spells CASSSRSNEKLFF. Here the CDR3 DNA reads TGTGCCAGCAGCTCCCGGTCAAATGAAAAACTGTTTTTT.

The count of this clone is one. The identical CDR3 is also encoded by other nucleotide sequences in the sample. The chain combines TRBV6-2 or TRBV6-3 with TRBJ1-1; TRBD1 matches 7 bases. The junction had 3 bases not matched to a gene; V was cut back by 2 bases and J by 0 bases. Germline V gene data show CDR1 as MNHEY and CDR2 as SVGEGT. The CDR3 consists of 15 residues. Here the CDR3 reads CASSYLGTVNTEAFF. The CDR3 nucleotides are TGTGCCAGCAGTTACCTGGGGACAGTGAACACTGAAGCTTTCTTT.

V is TRBV6-6 and J is TRBJ1-5; D is ambiguous. CDR3 length: 12 residues. CDR1 is MNHNY, CDR2 SVGAGI, per germline (reference sequence). V lost 8 bases, J lost 2 bases, and 7 bases lay in between. The CDR3 is CASYDRNQPQHF. DNA of the CDR3: TGTGCCAGCTACGATCGCAATCAGCCCCAGCATTTT.

CDR3 residues: CACRPGQGKQYF. Written as DNA, the CDR3 is TGTGCCTGTCGACCGGGACAGGGGAAGCAGTACTTC. This chain uses TRBV30 with TRBJ2-7; 10 bases are shared with TRBD1. With 6 bases clipped from V and 8 bases from J, the junction kept 7 bases outside the gene matches. The germline V gene has CDR1 GTSNPN and CDR2 SVGIG (reference sequence). This CDR3 is built from 12 residues. The variable domain in full, with the rest retrieved from reference TRBV30 and TRBJ2-7, is SQTIHQWPATLVQPVGSPLSLECTVEGTSNPNLYWYRQAAGRGLQLLFYSVGIGQISSEVPQNLSASRPQDRQFILSSKKLLLSDSGFYLCACRPGQGKQYFGPGTRLTVT.

V usage is TRBV5-1 and J usage is TRBJ2-1; 11 nucleotides match TRBD2. Germline CDR1 and CDR2: SGHRS and YFSETQ. V gave up 5 bases and J gave up 4 bases; unmatched junction bases: 8. This CDR3 comprises 16 residues. The CDR3 DNA reads as TGCGCCAGCAGTAACCCGACTAGCGGGGCTTACAATGAGCAGTTCTTC. It codes for CASSNPTSGAYNEQFF.

J is TRBJ2-1 and V is TRBV5-1; a weak D match, TRBD1 (5 bases). The CDR3 spans 13 residues. V lost 4 bases, J lost 8 bases, and 13 bases lay in between. Germline loops: CDR1 SGHRS, CDR2 YFSETQ. The CDR3 loop is CASSPQGTDEQFF. The CDR3 DNA is TGCGCCAGCAGCCCGCAGGGTACCGATGAGCAGTTCTTC.

This chain connects TRBV14 to TRBJ2-5, with TRBD2 as a possible D gene (6 bases). V was clipped by 1 base and J by 4 bases, with 19 bases between them. Germline V gene lookup returns CDR1 SGHDN and CDR2 FVKESK. The CDR3 covers 17 residues. The CDR3 nucleotides are TGTGCCAGCAGCCAAGGCCGGCAGATTAGAGCGGGAGAGACCCAGTACTTC. Protein: CASSQGRQIRAGETQYF.

The gene calls are TRBV19 and TRBJ1-4; 8 nucleotides agree with TRBD1. This CDR3 is 14 amino acids long. The trim removed 9 bases at V and 2 bases at J, leaving 5 bases unmatched. CDR1 is LNHDA and CDR2 is SQIVND in the germline V gene (reference sequence). The CDR3 is CASKTGATNEKLFF. The CDR3 nucleotides are TGTGCCAGCAAGACAGGGGCGACTAATGAAAAACTGTTTTTT.

The rearrangement links TRBV5-4 to TRBJ2-3; D is undetermined. Germline V gene data show CDR1 as SGHNT and CDR2 as YYREEE (reference sequence). The CDR3 has 12 residues. The germline V and J ends were trimmed by 4 bases and 1 base, with 4 bases remaining between them. This CDR3 reads CASSRGTDTQYF. In nucleotides, the CDR3 is TGTGCCAGCAGCCGGGGCACAGATACGCAGTATTTT.

This rearrangement joins TRBV6-6 to TRBJ2-7, with no clear D. Deletions cut 6 bases from V and 0 bases from J, with 12 bases between. The CDR3 extends over 14 amino acids. The germline V gene has CDR1 MNHNY and CDR2 SVGAGI (reference sequence). The CDR3 DNA is TGTGCCAGCAGCCCCCCCACGAGCTCCTACGAGCAGTACTTC. This encodes CASSPPTSSYEQYF.

With regard to this clone: Distinct nucleotide sequences in the sample also encode this CDR3. The chain combines TRBV15 with TRBJ1-3; no definite D call. Looked up from germline, CDR1 is LNHNV and CDR2 is YYDKDF (reference sequence). Trimming left V 0 bases short and J 2 bases short, with 8 bases between. The CDR3 length is 15 residues. Here the CDR3 DNA reads TGTGCCACCAGCAGAGATCCGGGAGCTGGAAACACCATATATTTT. Its protein is CATSRDPGAGNTIYF.

This clone was observed a single time. CDR3 region: CASSFSGRGEQFF. As DNA, the CDR3 is TGTGCCAGCAGTTTCTCCGGCCGGGGGGAACAGTTCTTC. V usage is TRBV12-3 or TRBV12-4 and J usage is TRBJ2-1; 7 nucleotides align to TRBD2. The CDR3 sequence is 13 residues long. With V trimmed by 3 bases and J by 13 bases, 9 bases remained unmatched.

V is TRBV30 and J is TRBJ1-6; D may be TRBD1 (5 bases). Trimming removed 3 bases at V and 7 bases at J, with 10 bases between. The CDR3 has 13 residues. Germline V gene data show CDR1 as GTSNPN and CDR2 as SVGIG (reference sequence). CDR3 bases: TGTGCCTGGAGGCAGGGTATCAATTCACCCCTCCACTTT. It specifies CAWRQGINSPLHF.

The chain recombines TRBV28 with TRBJ1-2; 7 bases map to TRBD1. Germline trimming cut 6 bases from V and 5 bases from J; bases unmatched to any gene: 9. Germline V CDR1 and CDR2: MDHEN, SYDVKM. The CDR3 is 14 residues long. The CDR3 nucleotides are TGTGCCAGCAGCCCCCCTGACAGGGTTTATGGCTACACCTTC. This codes for CASSPPDRVYGYTF.

The CDR3 loop reads CASSFYSTADTQYF. In DNA, the CDR3 is TGTGCCAGCAGCTTTTACTCAACGGCAGATACGCAGTATTTT. This chain uses TRBV7-9 with TRBJ2-3, with no clear D. This CDR3 region has 14 residues. Deletions cut 3 bases from V and 4 bases from J, with 11 bases between. The V gene's germline CDR1 is SEHNR and CDR2 FQNEAQ (reference sequence).

The chain carries TRBV30 and TRBJ1-1; D uncertain. Germline lookup yields CDR1 GTSNPN and CDR2 SVGIG (reference sequence). Trimming pared 6 bases from V and 5 bases from J, leaving 19 bases between. This CDR3 region has 14 residues. The CDR3 protein is CACLKVPGRTEAFF. In DNA form, the CDR3 reads TGTGCCTGCCTAAAGGTTCCGGGGAGGACTGAAGCTTTCTTT.

This clone has a handful of counts. Here the CDR3 reads CASKLLLAGNNEQFF. The CDR3 DNA reads as TGTGCCAGCAAGTTGTTACTAGCGGGGAACAATGAGCAGTTCTTC. The chain links TRBV2 to TRBJ2-1; 10 bases match TRBD2. The CDR3 has 15 residues. CDR1 is SNHLY, CDR2 FYNNEI, per germline. The trim removed 7 bases at V and 5 bases at J, leaving 8 bases unmatched.

The V gene is TRBV7-9, the J gene TRBJ1-1; D gene uncertain. Trimming removed 2 bases from V and 4 bases from J, with 20 bases in between. The germline V gene encodes CDR1 SEHNR and CDR2 FQNEAQ (reference sequence). The CDR3 has 17 amino acids. CDR3 amino acids: CASSLRAGRSAGTEAFF. The CDR3 DNA reads TGTGCCAGCAGCTTAAGGGCAGGCAGGTCGGCGGGCACTGAAGCTTTCTTT.

This chain connects TRBV25-1 to TRBJ2-5, with a possible D match to TRBD2 (5 bases). The CDR3 spans 15 residues. V lost 0 bases and J 4 bases, leaving 12 bases between the germline ends. CDR1 is MGHDK and CDR2 is SYGVNS in the germline V gene. As DNA, the CDR3 is TGTGCCAGCAGTGAATATTCGGGGTCCGGAGAGACCCAGTACTTC. Translation gives CASSEYSGSGETQYF.

The chain has TRBV19 and TRBJ1-5; weak D call: TRBD1 (6 bases). This CDR3 has 15 amino acids. Germline V gene sequence: CDR1 LNHDA, CDR2 SQIVND (reference sequence). Trimming removed 6 bases from V and 1 base from J, with 13 bases in between. The CDR3 protein is CASSPPTGSNQPQHF. The CDR3 DNA follows: TGTGCCAGTAGCCCTCCGACAGGAAGCAATCAGCCCCAGCATTTT.

This clone showed up just once. The V gene is TRBV19, the J gene TRBJ2-7; D call uncertain. Germline-derived CDR1 and CDR2 are LNHDA and SQIVND (reference sequence). The V end lost 3 bases, the J end lost 4 bases, and 10 bases lay between the germline ends. The CDR3 spans 13 residues. This CDR3 reads CASSMSRDYEQYF. CDR3 nucleotides: TGTGCCAGTAGTATGTCTAGGGATTACGAGCAGTACTTC.

The chain has TRBV7-2 and TRBJ2-3, with D perhaps given as TRBD1 or TRBD2 (6 bases each). This CDR3 contains 18 residues. Germline V CDR1 and CDR2: SGHTA, FQGNSA. V was clipped by 1 base and J by 1 base, with 18 bases between them. CDR3 sequence (DNA): TGTGCCAGCAGCTTAGGGGCCCGGGGGCTGGTGGGCACAGATACGCAGTATTTT. The encoded protein is CASSLGARGLVGTDTQYF.

The V call is TRBV7-2, the J call TRBJ1-6, with a weak D call TRBD1 (5 bases). The V end lost 1 base, the J end lost 8 bases, and 12 bases lay between the germline ends. The CDR3 covers 15 residues. The germline V gene has CDR1 SGHTA and CDR2 FQGNSA. The CDR3 is CASSLGAGSYSPLHF. CDR3 nucleotide sequence: TGTGCCAGCAGCTTAGGGGCAGGGTCGTATTCACCCCTCCACTTT.